The entry below describes one TCR beta chain. Its matching antigen is unknown. Generated by immunoSEQ multiplex PCR, the TCRdb table keeps only in-frame clones and is missing some. The table records tens of thousands of clones, around nine tenths of them present only once. These data come from a study of T cell responses to AZD1222 COVID-19 vaccine. Study-level background: The analysis combined second doses at about 4 or about 12 weeks.

V lost 0 bases and J lost 13; bases outside the gene matches: 6. The CDR3 extends over 11 amino acids. Germline CDR1 reads DFQATT; CDR2 reads SNEGSKA (reference sequence). Whole-study results and caveats: Clonal diversity was possibly underestimated, and white British individuals and females predominated among donors. Scientists sampled the repertoires only once the peak T cell response had passed. Spike-specific TCRs gained breadth and depth after people received two AZD1222 doses.

This clonotype originated in an adult in good health. The chain carries TRBV20-1 and TRBJ2-7; TRBD1 matches 7 bases. The sequenced sample was peripheral blood, obtained on day 0 of AZD1222 vaccination. This CDR3 reads CSARDRDRLYF. DNA of the CDR3: TGCAGTGCTAGAGATCGGGACAGACTATACTTC.